Described below is a single TCR beta chain sequence and its context. The data belong to a study of cytomegalovirus exposure and HLA in healthy donors. The PCR used 60 Vbeta and 13 Jbeta primers. Produced via immunoSEQ multiplex PCR; TCRdb's table is partial and in-frame only. This sample has 90,000 to 110,000 clones, with about three quarters found just once. The CDR3 length is 15 residues. The germline V gene has CDR1 MNHNS and CDR2 SASEGT. The ends were cut back, 2 bases at V and 2 bases at J, with 7 bases in the middle. The receptor comes from a woman aged 40 to 50 in good health and CMV-seropositive. This chain joins TRBV6-1 and TRBJ2-6, with D possibly being TRBD2 (6 bases). Sequenced input: PBMCs. DNA for the CDR3: TGTGCCAGCAGTGAATGGGGGGCTGGGGCCAACGTCCTGACTTTC. Protein: CASSEWGAGANVLTF.